A selection of T cell receptor beta chains follows, all from one sample in a study of control samples from healthy donors and cancer patients. Measured with immunoSEQ multiplex PCR; TCRdb has only the in-frame clones, and not every one. The sample holds about 130,000 clones; 85% to 95% are singletons and the top ten take 0.58%. The specimen sequenced was PBMCs. The receptors were sampled from an elderly man with head and neck cancer. Each CDR3 is given with its conserved first and last residue. A D gene is named only where the DNA matches it firmly. Clone sizes are given selectively: once, few, many, or a class where the clone is expanded.

d_call j_call clone_size v_call cdr3_nt cdr3_aa
TRBD2 TRBJ2-5 . TRBV4-1 TGCGCCAGCAGCCCGAAGACTAGCGGGATGGTGACCCAGTACTTC CASSPKTSGMVTQYF
. TRBJ1-2 . TRBV5-6 TGTGCCAGCAGCTTGGCAAATAACTATGGCTACACCTTC CASSLANNYGYTF
TRBD1 TRBJ2-7 . TRBV19 TGTGCCAGTAGTAGAGACAGGGTGGTTAACGAGCAGTACTTC CASSRDRVVNEQYF
. TRBJ2-6 . TRBV7-9 TGTGCCAGCAGCTTAGCGCTAAGCGGGTCTAGCTCTGGGGCCAACGTCCTGACTTTC CASSLALSGSSSGANVLTF
. TRBJ1-3 . TRBV7-9 TGTGCCAGCGGAGCATCGGGAAACACCATATATTTT CASGASGNTIYF
TRBD2 TRBJ2-1 . TRBV3-1/TRBV3-2 TGTGCCAGCAGCGCCCCCGGTAGGCGAGCGGGGGGCCCGATTAGCTCCTACAATGAGCAGTTCTTC CASSAPGRRAGGPISSYNEQFF
TRBD2 TRBJ2-1 . TRBV7-2 TGTGCCAGCAGCTTAGCGGGAGGGTATCTGAATGAGCAGTTCTTC CASSLAGGYLNEQFF
TRBD1 TRBJ1-2 . TRBV6-5 TGTGCCAGCAGTCTCGACAGGGTCCCTAACTATGGCTACACCTTC CASSLDRVPNYGYTF
. TRBJ2-7 . TRBV20-1 TGCAGTGCTCTGGGACCGTACGAGCAGTACTTC CSALGPYEQYF
. TRBJ1-1 . TRBV29-1 TGCAGCGGAAGAAGGACAGTGCGGGGCACTGAAGCTTTCTTT CSGRRTVRGTEAFF
. TRBJ1-1 . TRBV6-5 TGTGCCAGCACGGAGTTGGGGGGAATCAGTGAAGCTTTCTTT CASTELGGISEAFF
. TRBJ2-1 . TRBV9 TGTGCCAGCAGCGTTCAGGGGCGCGGGGAGCAGTTCTTC CASSVQGRGEQFF
. TRBJ2-7 . TRBV5-4 TGTGCCAGCAGCTTAGGAACCTACGAGCAGTACTTC CASSLGTYEQYF
. TRBJ1-2 . TRBV6-5 TGTGCCAGCAGTTACTCGGGGGCGGGTGGCTACACCTTC CASSYSGAGGYTF
TRBD1 TRBJ2-7 . TRBV5-1 TGCGCCAGCAGCTTGGGGGGACAGGGGGAAGAGCAGTACTTC CASSLGGQGEEQYF
. TRBJ2-2 . TRBV5-6 TGTGCCAGCAGCTATTACTGGGGGGCTGGAGGCGGGGAGCTGTTTTTT CASSYYWGAGGGELFF
. TRBJ2-7 once TRBV19 TGTGCCAGTAGTGTCCAAACGCGGTCTGACGAGCAGTACTTC CASSVQTRSDEQYF
TRBD1 TRBJ1-1 . TRBV7-9 TGTGCCAGCAGCCCCCCCTTATTTGGGACAGGGGGCGGGAAAGCTTTCTTT CASSPPLFGTGGGKAFF
TRBD1 TRBJ2-7 . TRBV7-6 TGTGCCAGCAGCTCCGCCGACAGGGTCTTTAACGAGCAGTACTTC CASSSADRVFNEQYF
. TRBJ2-3 . TRBV5-4 TGTGCCAGCAGCTACAGTAGAGGCACAGATACGCAGTATTTT CASSYSRGTDTQYF
. TRBJ1-5 . TRBV7-8 TGTGCCAGCAGCTTAGCGCTCGGTGCAGAGCCCCAGCATTTT CASSLALGAEPQHF
TRBD1 TRBJ2-5 . TRBV11-3 TGTGCCAGCAGCTCACCGACAGGGGAAGAGACCCAGTACTTC CASSSPTGEETQYF
. TRBJ1-1 . TRBV30 TGTGCCTGGAGTGTACGTACGGCTAGAACTGAAGCTTTCTTT CAWSVRTARTEAFF
TRBD2 TRBJ2-7 once TRBV4-1 TGCGCCAGCAGCCAAACCCCCGGGGGGGCTGACGAGCAGTACTTC CASSQTPGGADEQYF
TRBD1 TRBJ2-2 once TRBV6-1 TGTGCCAGCAGTGTCCGGACAGGGGGAATAGGGAGCACCGGGGAGCTGTTTTTT CASSVRTGGIGSTGELFF
TRBD1 TRBJ1-4 once TRBV2 TGTGCCAGCACGCCACCCCAGGGGGCGATTCGGGAAAAACTGTTTTTT CASTPPQGAIREKLFF
. TRBJ2-1 . TRBV11-3 TGTGCCAGCAGCTTAGATGGGAACAATGAGCAGTTCTTC CASSLDGNNEQFF
. TRBJ2-2 . TRBV3-1/TRBV3-2 TGTGCCAGCAGCCAACGTAGACAGCTTAACACCGGGGAGCTGTTTTTT CASSQRRQLNTGELFF
. TRBJ1-4 . TRBV3-1/TRBV3-2 TGTGCCAGCAGCCAAGGTCAGGGGAAGAATGAAAAACTGTTTTTT CASSQGQGKNEKLFF
. TRBJ1-6 once TRBV13 TGTGCCAGCAGCTTAGGGACAGCTAATTCACCCCTCCACTTT CASSLGTANSPLHF
. TRBJ2-5 . TRBV5-5 TGTGCCAGCAGCTTGGCCAGGGTGAGTGAGACCCAGTACTTC CASSLARVSETQYF
. TRBJ1-2 . TRBV6-5 TGTGCCAGCAGTTACACAGGGAACTATGGCTACACCTTC CASSYTGNYGYTF
. TRBJ2-1 once TRBV20-1 TGCAGTGCTAGTGTCGCCATGGACAGTCTCACCTACAATGAGCAGTTCTTC CSASVAMDSLTYNEQFF
. TRBJ2-1 . TRBV18 TGTGCCAGCTCACTCGCGGAGGGCCATGAGCAGTTCTTC CASSLAEGHEQFF
. TRBJ1-3 . TRBV5-1 TGCGCCAGCACAGAGGGGCCTGGAAACACCATATATTTT CASTEGPGNTIYF
TRBD1 TRBJ1-1 . TRBV27 TGTGCCAGCAGTCATACCCGGGACAGGGGATCTGAAGCTTTCTTT CASSHTRDRGSEAFF
. TRBJ2-2 . TRBV6-2/TRBV6-3 TGTGCCAGCAGACCTAGTACTTTGGGTAGGGACACCGGGGAGCTGTTTTTT CASRPSTLGRDTGELFF
. TRBJ1-1 . TRBV6-1 TGTGCCAGCAGTGAAGGGGCCCACCCGAACACTGAAGCTTTCTTT CASSEGAHPNTEAFF
TRBD2 TRBJ2-5 . TRBV18 TGTGCCAGCTCAACACGGGACTATCCCCAAGAGACCCAGTACTTC CASSTRDYPQETQYF
TRBD2 TRBJ2-7 . TRBV6-2/TRBV6-3 TGTGCCAGCAGTTATCCCCTACTAGCGGGAGAAAACGAGCAGTACTTC CASSYPLLAGENEQYF